This entry features one TCR beta chain sequence. Its target is unknown. The CDR3 totals 17 residues. Looked up from germline, CDR1 is SGHRS and CDR2 is YFSETQ. Deletions cut 3 bases from V and 1 base from J, with 18 bases between. This sample is drawn from a study of radiation and T cells in renal cell carcinoma. Whole-study context: Nephrectomy followed 15 Gy stereotactic body radiation by 4 weeks.

Time point reported: blood 2 weeks post-SBRT. The treatment here: 15 Gy SBRT to primary tumor, nephrectomy 4 weeks later. Serial blood draws occurred at baseline and 2 and 4 weeks post-SBRT. The tumor was a clear cell renal cell carcinoma. Clones were sequenced by immunoSEQ multiplex PCR, and TCRdb holds only the in-frame ones, with some missing. The sample comprises 100,000 to 150,000 clones, about 81% of which are singletons, and less than 2.5% rests with the top ten. Study-wide results and caveats: In blood, top tumor clones expanded by 2 weeks, shrinking by 4.

The origin of this receptor is a woman aged 60 to 75 with renal cell carcinoma. The gene calls are TRBV5-1 and TRBJ2-3, with D maybe TRBD1 (6 bases). Sequencing was performed on blood, taken from a patient whose treatment included radiotherapy and nephrectomy. The CDR3 reads CASSYPPPAGGTDTQYF. Written as DNA, the CDR3 is TGCGCCAGCAGCTACCCTCCCCCCGCAGGGGGCACAGATACGCAGTATTTT.